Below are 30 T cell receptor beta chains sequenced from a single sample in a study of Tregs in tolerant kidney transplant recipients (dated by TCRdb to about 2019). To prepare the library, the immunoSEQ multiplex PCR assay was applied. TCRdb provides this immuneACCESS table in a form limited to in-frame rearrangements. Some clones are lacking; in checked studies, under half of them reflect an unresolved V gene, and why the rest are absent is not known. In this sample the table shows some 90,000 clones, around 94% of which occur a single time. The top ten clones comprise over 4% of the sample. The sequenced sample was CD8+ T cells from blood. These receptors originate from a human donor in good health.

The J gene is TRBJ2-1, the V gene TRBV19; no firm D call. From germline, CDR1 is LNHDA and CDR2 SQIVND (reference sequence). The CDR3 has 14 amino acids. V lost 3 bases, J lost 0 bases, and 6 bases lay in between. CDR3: CASSMTVSYNEQFF. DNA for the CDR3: TGTGCCAGTAGTATGACGGTCTCCTACAATGAGCAGTTCTTC.

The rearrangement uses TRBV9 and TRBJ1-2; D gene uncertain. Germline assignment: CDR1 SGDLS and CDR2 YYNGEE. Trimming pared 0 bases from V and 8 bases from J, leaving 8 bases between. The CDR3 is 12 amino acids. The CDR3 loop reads CASSVVGGGYTF. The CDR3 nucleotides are TGTGCCAGCAGCGTAGTTGGTGGGGGCTACACCTTC. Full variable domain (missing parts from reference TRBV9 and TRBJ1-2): DSGVTQTPKHLITATGQRVTLRCSPRSGDLSVYWYQQSLDQGLQFLIQYYNGEERAKGNILERFSAQQFPDLHSELNLSSLELGDSALYFCASSVVGGGYTFGSGTRLTVV.

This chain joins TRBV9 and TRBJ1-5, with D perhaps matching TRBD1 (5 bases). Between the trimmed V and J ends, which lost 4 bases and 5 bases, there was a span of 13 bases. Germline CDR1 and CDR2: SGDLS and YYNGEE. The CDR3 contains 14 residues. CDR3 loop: CASSSSGAYQPQHF. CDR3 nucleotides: TGTGCCAGCAGCTCCTCCGGGGCTTATCAGCCCCAGCATTTT.

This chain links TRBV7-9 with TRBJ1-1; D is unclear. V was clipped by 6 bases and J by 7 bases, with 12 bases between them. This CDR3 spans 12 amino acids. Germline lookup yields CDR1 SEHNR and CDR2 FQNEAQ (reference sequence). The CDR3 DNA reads TGTGCCAGCAGGTCCGGGCGAAATGAAGCTTTCTTT. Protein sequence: CASRSGRNEAFF.

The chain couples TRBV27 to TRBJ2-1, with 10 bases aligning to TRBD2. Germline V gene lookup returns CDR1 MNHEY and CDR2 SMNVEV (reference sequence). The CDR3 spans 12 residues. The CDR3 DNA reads TGTGCTAGCGGGGGGAACCACAATGAGCAGTTCTTC. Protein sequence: CASGGNHNEQFF.

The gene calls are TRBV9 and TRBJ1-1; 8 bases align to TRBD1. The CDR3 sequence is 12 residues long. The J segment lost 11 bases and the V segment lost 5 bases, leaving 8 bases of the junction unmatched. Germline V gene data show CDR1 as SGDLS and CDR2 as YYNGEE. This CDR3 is CASRLVTGEAFF. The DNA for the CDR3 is TGTGCCAGCAGGCTAGTGACAGGGGAGGCTTTCTTT.

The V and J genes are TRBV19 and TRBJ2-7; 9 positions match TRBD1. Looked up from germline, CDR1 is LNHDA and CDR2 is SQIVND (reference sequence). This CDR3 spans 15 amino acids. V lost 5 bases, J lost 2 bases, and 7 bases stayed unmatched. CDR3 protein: CASSAGTGPAYEQYF. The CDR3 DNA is TGTGCCAGTAGTGCCGGGACAGGGCCTGCCTACGAGCAGTACTTC.

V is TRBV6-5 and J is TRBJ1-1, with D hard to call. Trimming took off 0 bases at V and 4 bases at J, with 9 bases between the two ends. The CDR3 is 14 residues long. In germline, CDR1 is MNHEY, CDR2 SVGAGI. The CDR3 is CASSYSRYGTEAFF. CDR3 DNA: TGTGCCAGCAGTTACTCGAGATACGGCACTGAAGCTTTCTTT.

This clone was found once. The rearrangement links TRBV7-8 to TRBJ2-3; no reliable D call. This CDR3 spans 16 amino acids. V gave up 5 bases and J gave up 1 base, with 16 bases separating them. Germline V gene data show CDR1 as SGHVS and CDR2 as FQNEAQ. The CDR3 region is CASSPALDGGTDTQYF. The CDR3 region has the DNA TGTGCCAGCAGCCCCGCCTTAGACGGCGGCACAGATACGCAGTATTTT.

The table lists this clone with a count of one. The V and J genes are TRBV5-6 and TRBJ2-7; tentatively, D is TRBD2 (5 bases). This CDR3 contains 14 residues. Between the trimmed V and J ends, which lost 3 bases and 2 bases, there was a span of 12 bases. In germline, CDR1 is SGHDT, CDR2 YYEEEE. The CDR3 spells CASSWGVGAYEQYF. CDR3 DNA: TGTGCCAGCAGCTGGGGAGTCGGCGCCTACGAGCAGTACTTC.

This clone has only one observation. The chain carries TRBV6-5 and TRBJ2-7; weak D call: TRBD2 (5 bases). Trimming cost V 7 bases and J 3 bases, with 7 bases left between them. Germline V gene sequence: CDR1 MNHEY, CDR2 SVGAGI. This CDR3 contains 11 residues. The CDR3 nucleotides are TGTGCCAGCACCGGGATCTACGAGCAGTACTTC. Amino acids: CASTGIYEQYF.

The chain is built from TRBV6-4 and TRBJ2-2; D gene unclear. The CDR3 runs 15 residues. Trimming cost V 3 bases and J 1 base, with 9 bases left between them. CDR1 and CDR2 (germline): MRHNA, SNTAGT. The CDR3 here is CASSESVGNTGELFF. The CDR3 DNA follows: TGTGCCAGCAGTGAGTCGGTAGGGAACACCGGGGAGCTGTTTTTT.

The CDR3 sequence: CASSARHTLPGLSQETQYF. CDR3 in DNA: TGTGCCAGTAGTGCCCGCCACACGCTCCCGGGACTAAGTCAAGAGACCCAGTACTTC. The genes are TRBV19 and TRBJ2-5; 7 bases are a match to TRBD2. Per the germline V gene, CDR1 is LNHDA and CDR2 is SQIVND (reference sequence). The junction had 20 bases not matched to a gene; V was cut back by 5 bases and J by 2 bases. The CDR3 sequence is 19 residues long.

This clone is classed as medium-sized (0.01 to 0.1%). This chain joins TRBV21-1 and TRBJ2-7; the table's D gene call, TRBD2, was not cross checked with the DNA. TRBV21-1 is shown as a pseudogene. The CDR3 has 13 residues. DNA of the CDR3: TGTGGCAGGAGGGCAGCGGGGGCTTGGGAGCAGTACTTC. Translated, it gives CGRRAAGAWEQYF.

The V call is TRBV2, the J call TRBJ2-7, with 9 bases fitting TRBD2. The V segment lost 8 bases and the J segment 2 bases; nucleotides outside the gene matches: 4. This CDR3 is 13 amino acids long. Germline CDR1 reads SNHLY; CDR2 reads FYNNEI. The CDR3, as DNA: TGTGCCAGCCTAGCGGGGTTTACCTACGAGCAGTACTTC. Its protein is CASLAGFTYEQYF.

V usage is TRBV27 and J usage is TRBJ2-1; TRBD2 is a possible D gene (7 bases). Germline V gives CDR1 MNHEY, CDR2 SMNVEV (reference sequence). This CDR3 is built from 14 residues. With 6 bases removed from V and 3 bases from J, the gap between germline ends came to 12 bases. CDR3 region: CASRPGGVYNEQFF. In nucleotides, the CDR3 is TGTGCCAGCAGGCCGGGGGGCGTCTACAATGAGCAGTTCTTC.

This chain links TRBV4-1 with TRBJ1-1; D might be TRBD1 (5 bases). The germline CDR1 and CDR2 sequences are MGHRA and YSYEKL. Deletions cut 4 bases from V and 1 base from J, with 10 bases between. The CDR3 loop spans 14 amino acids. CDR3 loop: CASSRMGENTEAFF. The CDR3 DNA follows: TGCGCCAGCAGCCGAATGGGGGAGAACACTGAAGCTTTCTTT.

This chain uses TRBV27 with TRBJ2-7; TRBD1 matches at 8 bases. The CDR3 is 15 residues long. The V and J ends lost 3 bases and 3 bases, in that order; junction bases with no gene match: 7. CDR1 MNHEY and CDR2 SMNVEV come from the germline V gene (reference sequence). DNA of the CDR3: TGTGCCAGCAGTTTGGAGACAGGGGTGGGCTACGAGCAGTACTTC. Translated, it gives CASSLETGVGYEQYF.

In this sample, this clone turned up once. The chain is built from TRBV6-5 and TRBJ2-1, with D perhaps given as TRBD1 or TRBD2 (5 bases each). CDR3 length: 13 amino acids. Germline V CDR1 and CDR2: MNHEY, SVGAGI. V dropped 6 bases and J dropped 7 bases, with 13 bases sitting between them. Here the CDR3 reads CASSQGTKNEQFF. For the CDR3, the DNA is TGTGCCAGCAGCCAAGGGACCAAGAATGAGCAGTTCTTC.

The CDR3 DNA is TGTGCCAGCTCACCAACAGGGAACAATAACGAGCAGTACTTC. This translates into CASSPTGNNNEQYF. The rearrangement joins TRBV18 to TRBJ2-7, with D tentatively TRBD1 (6 bases). The CDR3 has 14 residues. Germline CDR1 reads KGHSH; CDR2 reads LQKENI. Trimming removed 2 bases at V and 5 bases at J, with 13 bases between. Full variable domain (outside the CDR3, taken from reference TRBV18 and TRBJ2-7): NAGVMQNPRHLVRRRGQEARLRCSPMKGHSHVYWYRQLPEEGLKFMVYLQKENIIDESGMPKERFSAEFPKEGPSILRIQQVVRGDSAAYFCASSPTGNNNEQYFGPGTRLTVT.

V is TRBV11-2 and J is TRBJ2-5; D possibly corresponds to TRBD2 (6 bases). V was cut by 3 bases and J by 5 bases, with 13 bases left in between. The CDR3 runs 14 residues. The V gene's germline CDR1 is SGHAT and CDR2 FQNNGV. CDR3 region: CASSFSGAGETQYF. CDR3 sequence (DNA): TGTGCCAGCAGCTTCTCGGGTGCGGGGGAGACCCAGTACTTC.

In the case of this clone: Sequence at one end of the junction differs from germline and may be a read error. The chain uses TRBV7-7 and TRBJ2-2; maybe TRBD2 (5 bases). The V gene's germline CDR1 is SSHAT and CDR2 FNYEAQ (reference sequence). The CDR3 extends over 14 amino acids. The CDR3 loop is CASSQERFSGELFF. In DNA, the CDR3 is TGTGCTAGCAGCCAGGAGCGGTTTTCCGGGGAGCTGTTTTTT.

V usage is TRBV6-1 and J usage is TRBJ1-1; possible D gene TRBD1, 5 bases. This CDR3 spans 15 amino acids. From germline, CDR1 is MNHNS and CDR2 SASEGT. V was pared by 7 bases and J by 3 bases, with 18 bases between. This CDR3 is CASIGRRRGDTEAFF. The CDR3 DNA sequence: TGTGCCAGCATCGGAAGGAGGAGAGGGGACACTGAAGCTTTCTTT.

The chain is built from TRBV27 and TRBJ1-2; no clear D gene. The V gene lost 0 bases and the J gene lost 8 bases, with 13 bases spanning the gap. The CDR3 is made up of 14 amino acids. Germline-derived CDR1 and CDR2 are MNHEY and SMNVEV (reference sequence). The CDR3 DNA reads TGTGCCAGCAGTTTATCGCCAGCGGTAGGAGGCTACACCTTC. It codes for CASSLSPAVGGYTF.

DNA for the CDR3: TGTGCCAGCAGCCGCAAGGACACAGTTCTCTATGGCTACACCTTC. This gives the protein CASSRKDTVLYGYTF. This chain joins TRBV14 and TRBJ1-2; D may be TRBD1 (5 bases). Trimming removed 4 bases at V and 4 bases at J, with 16 bases between. The CDR3 extends over 15 amino acids. Looked up from germline, CDR1 is SGHDN and CDR2 is FVKESK.

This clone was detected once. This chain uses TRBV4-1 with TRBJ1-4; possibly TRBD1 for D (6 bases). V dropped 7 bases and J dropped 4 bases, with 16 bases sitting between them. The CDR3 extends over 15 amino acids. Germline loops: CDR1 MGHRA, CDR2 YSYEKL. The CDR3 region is CASKRGGIDNEKLFF. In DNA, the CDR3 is TGCGCCAGCAAAAGAGGGGGTATTGATAATGAAAAACTGTTTTTT.

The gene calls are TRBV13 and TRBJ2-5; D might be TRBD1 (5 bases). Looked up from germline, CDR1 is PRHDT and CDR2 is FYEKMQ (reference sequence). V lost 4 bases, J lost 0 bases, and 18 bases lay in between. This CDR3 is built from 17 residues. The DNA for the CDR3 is TGTGCCAGCAGCTCCCTTCGAGTTTCACAGGACCAAGAGACCCAGTACTTC. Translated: CASSSLRVSQDQETQYF.

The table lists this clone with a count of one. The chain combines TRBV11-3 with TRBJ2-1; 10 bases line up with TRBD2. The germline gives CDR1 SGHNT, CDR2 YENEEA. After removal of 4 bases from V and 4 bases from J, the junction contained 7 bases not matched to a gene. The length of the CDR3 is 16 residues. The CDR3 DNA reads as TGTGCCAGCAGCTCTTCCGGGACTAGCGCTTACAATGAGCAGTTCTTC. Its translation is CASSSSGTSAYNEQFF.

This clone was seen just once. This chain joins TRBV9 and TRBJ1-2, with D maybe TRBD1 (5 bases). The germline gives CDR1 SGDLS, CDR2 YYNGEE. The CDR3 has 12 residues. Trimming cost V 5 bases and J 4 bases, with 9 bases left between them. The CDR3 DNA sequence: TGTGCCAGCAGAGACAGCTTCTATGGCTACACCTTC. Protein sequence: CASRDSFYGYTF. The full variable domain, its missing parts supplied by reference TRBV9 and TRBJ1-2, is DSGVTQTPKHLITATGQRVTLRCSPRSGDLSVYWYQQSLDQGLQFLIQYYNGEERAKGNILERFSAQQFPDLHSELNLSSLELGDSALYFCASRDSFYGYTFGSGTRLTVV.

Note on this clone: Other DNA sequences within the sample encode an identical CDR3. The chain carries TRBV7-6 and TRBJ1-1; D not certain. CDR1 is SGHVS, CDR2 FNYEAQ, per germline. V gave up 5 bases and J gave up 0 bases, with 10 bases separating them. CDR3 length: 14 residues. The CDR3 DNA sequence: TGTGCCAGCAGCCTATCGGGGATGAACACTGAAGCTTTCTTT. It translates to CASSLSGMNTEAFF.